This TCR beta chain emerged from a study of CD8 T cells in Susac syndrome. V lost 5 bases and J 0 bases, leaving 14 bases between the germline ends. CDR1 SGHTA and CDR2 FQGNSA come from the germline V gene. This CDR3 region has 15 residues. Broader study findings: The study recognized that its TCR sequencing and HLA analysis covered a relatively small number of individuals.

Sequencing of TCR beta was carried out in blood CD8+ and CD4+ T cells. Negative isolation yielded the CD8+ and CD4+ T cells, while FACS enriched the TEMRA cells. RNA amounts of roughly 0.5 to 1 ug underwent reverse transcription with random hexamers. immunoSEQ multiplex PCR amplified TCR beta CDR3 across 54 Vbeta, 13 Jbeta. Each CDR3 protein is one row after TCRdb ran MiXCR on the immunoSEQ multiplex PCR reads. The sample consists of about 170,000 distinct CDR3 sequences, around 93% of them appearing once. On this clonotype itself: Its matching antigen is unknown.

Source material: CD4+ T cells from PBMCs. The origin of this receptor is a human donor with multiple sclerosis. The chain links TRBV7-2 to TRBJ2-7; D may correspond to TRBD1 or TRBD2 (5 bases each). As DNA, the CDR3 is TGTGCCAGCAGCCCCCGGGGCGGCAGCTCCTACGAGCAGTACTTC. Amino acid sequence: CASSPRGGSSYEQYF.